What follows are 18 T cell receptor beta chains derived from one specimen sequenced in a study of T cells in narcolepsy. Data came from immunoSEQ multiplex PCR; TCRdb stores just in-frame clones and leaves some out. The top ten hold approximately 0.89% of the sample, which has tens of thousands of clones, around 87% seen once. The source material was memory (CD45RA-) CD4+ T cells from blood. Receptor source: a human donor in good health.

This clone has only one observation. V gene TRBV19 combines with J gene TRBJ2-6; no clear D. The CDR3 is 17 residues long. The V end was cut by 4 bases, the J end by 0 bases, with 13 bases between. The V gene's germline CDR1 is LNHDA and CDR2 SQIVND (reference sequence). CDR3 sequence (DNA): TGTGCCAGTAGTAGAAGGGCCACCATCTCTGGGGCCAACGTCCTGACTTTC. Its translation: CASSRRATISGANVLTF.

The chain couples TRBV7-2 to TRBJ1-1; TRBD1 is a possible D gene (5 bases). This CDR3 comprises 16 residues. CDR1 is SGHTA and CDR2 is FQGNSA in the germline V gene. With 3 bases removed from V and 6 bases from J, the gap between germline ends came to 20 bases. This chain's CDR3 is CASSFSGRVTGAEAFF. DNA for the CDR3: TGTGCCAGCAGCTTCAGCGGCAGGGTGACCGGGGCTGAAGCTTTCTTT.

The chain joins TRBV6-6 to TRBJ2-7; D is undetermined. V gave up 11 bases and J gave up 3 bases, with 14 bases separating them. Per germline, CDR1 MNHNY and CDR2 SVGAGI (reference sequence). CDR3 length: 12 amino acids. The CDR3 DNA sequence: TGTGCCGCCGGTTTCGCAATCTACGAGCAGTACTTC. It translates to CAAGFAIYEQYF.

This clone has only a few counts. The chain couples TRBV6-1 to TRBJ2-7; a possible D gene is TRBD2 (6 bases). V lost 3 bases, J lost 2 bases, and 8 bases lay in between. This CDR3 is 13 amino acids long. Germline CDR1 MNHNS, CDR2 SASEGT. The CDR3 DNA sequence: TGTGCCAGCAGTGAGGAGGGGACCTACGAGCAGTACTTC. Amino acid sequence: CASSEEGTYEQYF.

The chain recombines TRBV11-2 with TRBJ1-1; no clear D. Germline CDR1 reads SGHAT; CDR2 reads FQNNGV. The CDR3 has 13 amino acids. The V gene lost 5 bases and the J gene lost 2 bases, with 9 bases spanning the gap. In DNA form, the CDR3 reads TGTGCCAGCAGCCCCCTATCTAACACTGAAGCTTTCTTT. It yields the protein CASSPLSNTEAFF.

The rearrangement uses TRBV10-2 and TRBJ1-1; no clear D. Trimming shortened V by 4 bases and J by 1 base, and 7 bases separated the two germline ends. The germline V gene encodes CDR1 WSHSY and CDR2 SAAADI. This CDR3 comprises 13 residues. CDR3: CASSGPRNTEAFF. Written as DNA, the CDR3 is TGCGCCAGCAGTGGGCCCAGGAACACTGAAGCTTTCTTT.

The V gene is TRBV30, the J gene TRBJ1-2; TRBD1 agrees at 7 bases. Germline V gene data show CDR1 as GTSNPN and CDR2 as SVGIG (reference sequence). V lost 5 bases, J lost 4 bases, and 7 bases stayed unmatched. This CDR3 region has 13 residues. DNA of the CDR3: TGTGCCTGGGGGGGACAGTCCCCCTATGGCTACACCTTC. It is translated as CAWGGQSPYGYTF.

The J gene is TRBJ1-1, the V gene TRBV18, with 7 nucleotides matching TRBD1. V lost 0 bases to trimming and J lost 3 bases; unmatched junction nucleotides: 7. Germline-derived CDR1 and CDR2 are KGHSH and LQKENI. The CDR3 totals 16 residues. The DNA of the CDR3 is TGTGCCAGCTCACCACCTCAGGGACAGAGGGACACTGAAGCTTTCTTT. It specifies CASSPPQGQRDTEAFF.

Worth noting for this clone: Other DNA sequences in the same sample also yield this CDR3. The J gene is TRBJ1-5, the V gene TRBV19, with TRBD1 identical over 8 bases. The germline gives CDR1 LNHDA, CDR2 SQIVND (reference sequence). This CDR3 is 13 amino acids long. After removal of 5 bases from V and 4 bases from J, the junction contained 1 base not matched to a gene. The CDR3 protein is CASSGDRNQPQHF. CDR3 in DNA: TGTGCCAGTAGTGGGGACAGGAATCAGCCCCAGCATTTT.

The chain carries TRBV10-3 and TRBJ2-1; 8 bases align to TRBD1. This CDR3 region has 14 residues. Germline V gives CDR1 ENHRY, CDR2 SYGVKD. The trim removed 6 bases at V and 5 bases at J, leaving 6 bases unmatched. In nucleotides, the CDR3 is TGTGCCATCAGGGACAGGGTAGGGGACAATGAGCAGTTCTTC. Translated, it gives CAIRDRVGDNEQFF.

The count of this clone is one. This sequence joins TRBV2 and TRBJ2-1; D is undetermined. The germline V gene encodes CDR1 SNHLY and CDR2 FYNNEI. V was cut by 4 bases and J by 5 bases, with 3 bases left in between. There are 11 residues in the CDR3. This CDR3 is CASSVNNEQFF. The CDR3 DNA sequence: TGTGCCAGCAGTGTAAACAATGAGCAGTTCTTC.

This chain links TRBV2 with TRBJ1-3; a weak D match, TRBD1 (5 bases). Germline assignment: CDR1 SNHLY and CDR2 FYNNEI. The V end lost 6 bases, the J end lost 1 base, and 19 bases lay between the germline ends. The CDR3 is made up of 17 amino acids. Here the CDR3 DNA reads TGTGCCAGCAGCGCACACGGGACGTCGGCATCTGGAAACACCATATATTTT. Its translation: CASSAHGTSASGNTIYF.

The chain couples TRBV27 to TRBJ1-2, with 9 positions matching TRBD1. This CDR3 region has 15 residues. Germline V lookup: CDR1 MNHEY, CDR2 SMNVEV (reference sequence). Trimming at V came to 2 bases and at J to 6 bases, leaving 7 bases not matched to a gene. CDR3 sequence (DNA): TGTGCCAGCAGTTTAGCGGGACAGGGTAGTCATGGCTACACCTTC. It codes for CASSLAGQGSHGYTF.

J is TRBJ2-1 and V is TRBV18; 11 bases line up with TRBD2. The germline V gene encodes CDR1 KGHSH and CDR2 LQKENI. V trimming: 5 bases; J trimming: 6 bases; junction bases outside the gene matches: 9. This CDR3 region has 16 residues. CDR3 loop: CASSVLAGAWGNEQFF. CDR3 bases: TGTGCCAGCTCAGTACTAGCGGGAGCTTGGGGCAATGAGCAGTTCTTC.

This clone was seen just once. The V gene is TRBV10-2, the J gene TRBJ1-5; D gene unclear. Between the trimmed V and J ends, which lost 6 bases and 12 bases, there was a span of 15 bases. The length of the CDR3 is 12 residues. Germline assignment: CDR1 WSHSY and CDR2 SAAADI. The CDR3 protein is CASSHLESLQHF. The CDR3 bases are TGCGCCAGCAGCCACCTTGAATCTCTCCAGCATTTT.

This clone has only one observation. This chain uses TRBV7-6 with TRBJ2-3; 10 bases align to TRBD2. The CDR3 contains 16 residues. V trimming: 5 bases; J trimming: 4 bases; junction bases outside the gene matches: 9. Germline CDR1 SGHVS, CDR2 FNYEAQ. This CDR3 is CASSDQRTSGSDTQYF. CDR3 bases: TGTGCCAGCAGCGATCAACGGACTAGCGGCTCAGATACGCAGTATTTT.

This clone was found a few times. The V and J genes are TRBV6-4 and TRBJ2-3; D call uncertain. The CDR3 is made up of 11 amino acids. Germline lookup yields CDR1 MRHNA and CDR2 SNTAGT. V lost 4 bases, J lost 5 bases, and 4 bases lay in between. DNA of the CDR3: TGTGCCAGCAGTGCGGGAGATACGCAGTATTTT. Amino acid sequence: CASSAGDTQYF.

The V gene is TRBV4-2, the J gene TRBJ1-2; the D is unclear. This CDR3 has 15 amino acids. CDR1 is LGHNA, CDR2 YNFKEQ, per germline. V lost 8 bases and J lost 1, with 17 bases in between. This chain's CDR3 is CASRVRAEFNYGYTF. The CDR3 nucleotides are TGTGCCAGCCGGGTTCGAGCGGAGTTTAACTATGGCTACACCTTC.